The 2 T cell receptor beta chains below come from one sample, sequenced in a study of blood T cell repertoires in COVID-19 (dated by TCRdb to 2018 to 2020). The library was built by means of the immunoSEQ multiplex PCR assay. Here the immuneACCESS table is served through TCRdb, limited to in-frame sequences with V and J called. Missing clones are a known gap in these copies; in checked studies unresolved V genes cover under half, and the rest lacks a known reason. For this sample the table gives about 240,000 clones, of which roughly four fifths were detected only once. 4% to 5% of the sample is in the top ten clones. Sequences were obtained from peripheral blood. The source is a woman between 65 and 79 years old with acute or convalescent COVID-19.

This clone was observed once. The rearrangement uses TRBV2 and TRBJ1-2; possible D gene TRBD1, 6 bases. The CDR3 is 10 amino acids. V lost 2 bases and J 14 bases, leaving 9 bases between the germline ends. Germline CDR1 SNHLY, CDR2 FYNNEI. CDR3 sequence (DNA): TGTGCCAGCAGTGAATACAGGGTGACCTTC. Residues: CASSEYRVTF. The whole variable domain, remainder taken from reference TRBV2 and TRBJ1-2, is EPEVTQTPSHQVTQMGQEVILRCVPISNHLYFYWYRQILGQKVEFLVSFYNNEISEKSEIFDDQFSVERPDGSNFTLKIRSTKLEDSAMYFCASSEYRVTFGSGTRLTVV.

The V call is TRBV7-9, the J call TRBJ2-2; D may be TRBD1 (6 bases). Germline V CDR1 and CDR2: SEHNR, FQNEAQ (reference sequence). V lost 5 bases, J lost 3 bases, and 10 bases lay in between. The CDR3 is 14 amino acids. DNA for the CDR3: TGTGCCAGCAGCCCCGGACAGTACACCGGGGAGCTGTTTTTT. It yields the protein CASSPGQYTGELFF.